This T cell receptor beta chain was sequenced for a study of blood T cells in healthy people across ages. The CDR3 consists of 15 residues. Germline CDR1 is MDHEN and CDR2 is SYDVKM. V shed 2 bases and J 2 bases; nucleotides not matched to a gene: 5. A second PCR, run for about 6 to 12 cycles, used a sample-barcoded 5' primer plus a J-beta primer mix. A single record per CDR3 protein comes from TCRdb applying MiXCR to the 5' RACE reads. The table has 600,000 or so distinct CDR3 sequences, 20% to 25% seen once. General study findings and limits: TCR beta diversity was tightly associated with the proportion of naive T cells. Expanded clonotype changes were possibly confounded by unknown donor CMV status.

For this clonotype: Antigen: not known.

The chain uses TRBV28 and TRBJ2-5; 7 bases map to TRBD2. This TCR was recovered from a man in his 70s in good health. The sequenced sample consisted of blood. CDR3 sequence (DNA): TGTGCCAGCAGTTTAGGGGCTAGCGGACAAGAGACCCAGTACTTC. The encoded protein is CASSLGASGQETQYF.